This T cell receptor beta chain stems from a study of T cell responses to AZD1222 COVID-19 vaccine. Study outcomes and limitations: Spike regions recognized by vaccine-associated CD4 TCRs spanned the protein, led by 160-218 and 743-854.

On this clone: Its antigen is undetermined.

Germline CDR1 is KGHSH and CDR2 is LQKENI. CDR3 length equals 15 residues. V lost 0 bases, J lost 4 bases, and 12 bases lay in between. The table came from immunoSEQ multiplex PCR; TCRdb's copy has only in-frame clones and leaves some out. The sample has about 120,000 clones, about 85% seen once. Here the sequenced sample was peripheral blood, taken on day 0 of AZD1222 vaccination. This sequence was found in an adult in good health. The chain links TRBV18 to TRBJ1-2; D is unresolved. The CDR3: CASSPPATGSYGYTF. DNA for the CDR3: TGTGCCAGCTCACCACCGGCCACCGGGAGCTATGGCTACACCTTC.